These T cell receptor beta chains were read from a single sample in a study of beta chain features in type 1 diabetes. Only in-frame clones appear in the TCRdb table, and some are missing; sequencing was by immunoSEQ multiplex PCR. Of 350,000 to 450,000 clones in the sample, roughly 13% were seen once. The sequenced sample was naive CD4+ T cells from blood. The receptors shown here come from a man aged 25-40 years in good health. CDR3s include the opening cysteine and the closing phenylalanine or tryptophan. The D gene is left open where the match is weak. The size field is filled for only some rows; it gives once, few, many or a size class.

TRBV19	NA	TRBJ2-5	16	TRBD2	TGTGCCAGTAGTCCCATAGCGGGAGGGATCCAAGAGACCCAGTACTTC	CASSPIAGGIQETQYF
TRBV7-8	NA	TRBJ1-1	11	NA	TGTGCCAGCGGCCTTCGGGACAAAGCTTTCTTT	CASGLRDKAFF
TRBV6-6	NA	TRBJ1-6	16	TRBD1	TGTGCCAGCAGTCATCGAACAGACAGGGGTGATTCACCCCTCCACTTT	CASSHRTDRGDSPLHF
TRBV15	NA	TRBJ1-1	14	NA	TGTGCCACCAGCAGAGATGTACAGGGCACTGAAGCTTTCTTT	CATSRDVQGTEAFF
TRBV15	few	TRBJ2-7	15	NA	TGTGCCACCAGCAGCCGGGACATCGGAAACTACGAGCAGTACTTC	CATSSRDIGNYEQYF
TRBV29-1	few	TRBJ2-7	13	NA	TGCAGCGTTGGGAGGGGCAGCTATTACGAGCAGTACTTC	CSVGRGSYYEQYF
TRBV6-1	few	TRBJ2-5	15	TRBD1	TGTGCCAGCAGGGCTAGGACAGGGACGACAGAGACCCAGTACTTC	CASRARTGTTETQYF
TRBV15	NA	TRBJ1-1	13	NA	TGTGCCACCGGGAGACAAAGTAACACTGAAGCTTTCTTT	CATGRQSNTEAFF
TRBV4-3	few	TRBJ1-6	15	TRBD1	TGCGCCAGCAGCCGCAGGACAGGGGATAATTCACCCCTCCACTTT	CASSRRTGDNSPLHF
TRBV5-1	NA	TRBJ2-5	14	NA	TGCGCCAGCAGCGAGGACCGCGGATGGGAGACCCAGTACTTC	CASSEDRGWETQYF
TRBV27	NA	TRBJ2-7	12	NA	TGTGCCAGCAGCCCCAGGGTTGGCGAGCAGTACTTC	CASSPRVGEQYF
TRBV7-8	few	TRBJ2-3	15	NA	TGTGCCAGCAGCTTAGGGATGACTGGCACAGATACGCAGTATTTT	CASSLGMTGTDTQYF
TRBV19	few	TRBJ1-1	10	NA	TGTGCCAGGTTCGCGACCCAAGCTTTCTTT	CARFATQAFF
TRBV18	NA	TRBJ1-1	13	NA	TGTGCCACCAACCCAAGCCGGGGCACTGAAGCTTTCTTT	CATNPSRGTEAFF